This record concerns one TCR beta chain sequence. Its antigen is unknown. Germline CDR1 LNHDA, CDR2 SQIVND (reference sequence). Between the trimmed V and J ends, which lost 2 bases and 6 bases, there was a span of 14 bases. This CDR3 spans 15 amino acids. TCR beta libraries were made by quantitative 5'-RACE with molecular barcodes. TCRdb fed the 5' RACE reads into MiXCR, producing one record per CDR3 protein. The sample has nearly 350,000 distinct CDR3 sequences, about 15% seen once. The entry originates in a study of CD8 T cells in ankylosing spondylitis. Study-level points and caveats: Past studies reported some motif variants in reactive arthritis synovial fluid and blood. Disease-linked clones had a CD8+ phenotype and relatively low frequency in peripheral blood. Blood of patients with ankylosing spondylitis appeared to be characterized by a TCR beta motif of several highly homologous variants.

The chain has TRBV19 and TRBJ1-5; no clear D. This clonotype was obtained from a male donor with ankylosing spondylitis or in good health (not recorded which). The sample consisted of blood, either unsorted or a sorted T cell fraction (not recorded which). The CDR3 sequence is CASSIKPESGQPQHF. CDR3 nucleotides: TGTGCCAGTAGTATAAAACCGGAGTCCGGTCAGCCCCAGCATTTT.